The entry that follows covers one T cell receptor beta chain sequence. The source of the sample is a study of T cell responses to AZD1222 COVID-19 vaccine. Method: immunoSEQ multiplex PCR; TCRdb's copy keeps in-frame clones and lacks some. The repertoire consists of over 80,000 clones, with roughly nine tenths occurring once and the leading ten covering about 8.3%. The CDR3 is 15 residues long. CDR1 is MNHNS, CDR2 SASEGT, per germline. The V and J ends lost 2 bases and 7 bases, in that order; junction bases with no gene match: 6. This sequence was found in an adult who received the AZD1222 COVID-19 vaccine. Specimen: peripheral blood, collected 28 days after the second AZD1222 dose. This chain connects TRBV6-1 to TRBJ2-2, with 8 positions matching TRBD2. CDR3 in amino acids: CASSELAGGGGELFF. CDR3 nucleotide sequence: TGTGCCAGCAGTGAACTTGCGGGAGGAGGCGGGGAGCTGTTTTTT.